These T cell receptor beta chains were read from a single sample in a study of T cell responses to AZD1222 COVID-19 vaccine. Sequencing was performed with immunoSEQ multiplex PCR; in TCRdb, only in-frame clones are kept and a portion is missing. The sample lists some 160,000 clones; about 92% were seen once. Material: peripheral blood, obtained on day 0 of AZD1222 vaccination. Receptors originate from an adult in good health. The CDR3 runs from the conserved cysteine through the conserved F or W. A D gene is named only where the DNA matches it firmly. Clone size is stated in some rows and not others, as once, few, many or a class when expanded.

size | D | J | V | CDR3 | DNA
- | TRBD2 | TRBJ2-3 | TRBV28 | CASGAGGPRTDTQYF | TGTGCCAGCGGCGCGGGGGGGCCTCGCACAGATACGCAGTATTTT
- | - | TRBJ1-6 | TRBV4-1 | CASSPRGHRGTEDSPLHF | TGCGCCAGCAGCCCCAGGGGCCATAGGGGGACTGAGGATTCACCCCTCCACTTT
- | TRBD1 | TRBJ1-6 | TRBV2 | CASSVLDRGSPLHF | TGTGCCAGCAGTGTCCTGGACAGGGGTTCACCCCTCCACTTT
- | TRBD1 | TRBJ2-7 | TRBV19 | CASSIDRGLWAEQYF | TGTGCCAGTAGTATTGACAGGGGGCTATGGGCCGAGCAGTACTTC
- | - | TRBJ1-2 | TRBV5-1 | CASSLEGRTTNYGYTF | TGCGCCAGCAGCTTGGAGGGCAGAACAACTAACTATGGCTACACCTTC
- | TRBD2 | TRBJ2-5 | TRBV4-2 | CASSQESGGSPETQYF | TGTGCCAGCAGCCAAGAAAGCGGGGGGAGTCCAGAGACCCAGTACTTC
- | - | TRBJ1-6 | TRBV18 | CASSPPAGYSPLHF | TGTGCCAGCTCACCTCCAGCCGGTTATTCACCCCTCCACTTT
once | - | TRBJ2-2 | TRBV5-6 | CASSFGGTGELFF | TGTGCCAGCAGCTTCGGGGGCACCGGGGAGCTGTTTTTT
- | TRBD1 | TRBJ1-2 | TRBV11-2 | CASSSLTGTYGYTF | TGTGCCAGCAGCTCCTTGACAGGGACCTATGGCTACACCTTC
few | - | TRBJ1-6 | TRBV12-3/TRBV12-4 | CASRGGRASPLHF | TGTGCCAGCAGGGGGGGCCGAGCTTCACCCCTCCACTTT
- | - | TRBJ2-5 | TRBV5-5 | CASRPPQMGPQETQYF | TGTGCCAGCAGACCGCCCCAGATGGGGCCACAAGAGACCCAGTACTTC
- | TRBD1 | TRBJ1-5 | TRBV28 | CASSFGTGTLHQPQHF | TGTGCCAGCAGTTTCGGGACAGGAACCCTCCATCAGCCCCAGCATTTT
- | TRBD1 | TRBJ1-1 | TRBV7-9 | CASSPGQGEAFF | TGTGCCAGCAGCCCAGGACAGGGAGAAGCTTTCTTT
- | - | TRBJ2-7 | TRBV7-2 | CASSLELGISYEQYF | TGTGCCAGCAGCTTAGAGTTAGGGATCTCGTACGAGCAGTACTTC
- | TRBD1 | TRBJ2-1 | TRBV5-1 | CASSFTGDSHNEQFF | TGCGCCAGCAGCTTTACTGGGGACAGTCACAATGAGCAGTTCTTC
- | - | TRBJ1-5 | TRBV30 | CAWSAGVQPQHF | TGTGCCTGGAGTGCTGGTGTGCAGCCCCAGCATTTT
- | - | TRBJ1-2 | TRBV6-5 | CASKPMGVGYGYTF | TGTGCCAGCAAACCGATGGGGGTTGGGTATGGCTACACCTTC
- | TRBD2 | TRBJ2-1 | TRBV28 | CASSSSGANGGNEQFF | TGTGCCAGCAGTTCCAGCGGGGCAAACGGAGGCAATGAGCAGTTCTTC
once | TRBD2 | TRBJ2-7 | TRBV6-5 | CASTSGGSYEQYF | TGTGCCAGCACCTCCGGGGGGTCCTACGAGCAGTACTTC
- | TRBD1 | TRBJ1-6 | TRBV9 | CASSSTGGPVYNSPLHF | TGTGCCAGCAGCTCGACAGGGGGCCCGGTTTATAATTCACCCCTCCACTTT
- | - | TRBJ1-5 | TRBV10-3 | CAIGQTGSNQPQHF | TGTGCCATCGGGCAGACCGGGAGCAATCAGCCCCAGCATTTT
- | - | TRBJ1-1 | TRBV30 | CAFGFSEAFF | TGTGCCTTCGGGTTCTCTGAAGCTTTCTTT
- | TRBD1 | TRBJ2-7 | TRBV18 | CASSPSGQGSYEQYF | TGTGCCAGCTCACCCTCGGGACAGGGTTCCTACGAGCAGTACTTC
- | - | TRBJ1-1 | TRBV18 | CASSPSGALNTEAFF | TGTGCCAGCTCACCCTCAGGGGCTCTTAACACTGAAGCTTTCTTT
once | TRBD1 | TRBJ2-5 | TRBV25-1 | CASSPGTEKETQYF | TGTGCCAGCAGCCCCGGGACAGAGAAAGAGACCCAGTACTTC
few | - | TRBJ2-7 | TRBV28 | CASSYGILSYEQYF | TGTGCCAGCAGTTATGGTATTCTTAGCTACGAGCAGTACTTC
- | - | TRBJ1-1 | TRBV4-2 | CASSQDRMNTEAFF | TGTGCCAGCAGCCAAGACAGGATGAACACTGAAGCTTTCTTT
- | TRBD2 | TRBJ2-5 | TRBV19 | CASSWGLAGTETQYF | TGTGCCAGTAGCTGGGGACTAGCGGGGACAGAGACCCAGTACTTC
- | - | TRBJ2-1 | TRBV3-1/TRBV3-2 | CASSQVSSINEQFF | TGTGCCAGCAGCCAAGTATCTAGCATCAATGAGCAGTTCTTC
- | - | TRBJ2-7 | TRBV28 | CASRARGGSSYEQYF | TGTGCCAGCAGGGCCCGAGGGGGGAGCTCCTACGAGCAGTACTTC
- | - | TRBJ1-4 | TRBV5-4 | CASSLRVRQVWGEKLFF | TGTGCCAGCAGCTTAAGGGTGAGACAGGTCTGGGGTGAAAAACTGTTTTTT
- | TRBD2 | TRBJ2-1 | TRBV5-4 | CASSAGTSGEARQFF | TGTGCCAGCAGCGCCGGGACTAGCGGGGAAGCCAGGCAGTTCTTC
- | - | TRBJ1-5 | TRBV4-3 | CASSQEDGHQPQHF | TGCGCCAGCAGCCAGGAGGACGGTCATCAGCCCCAGCATTTT
- | TRBD2 | TRBJ2-1 | TRBV7-9 | CAAGGGYNEQFF | TGTGCCGCGGGGGGGGGATACAATGAGCAGTTCTTC
- | - | TRBJ1-1 | TRBV10-3 | CAISSLDRMNTEAFF | TGTGCCATCAGTTCCCTCGACAGGATGAACACTGAAGCTTTCTTT
- | - | TRBJ1-2 | TRBV2 | CASSGQGGELGYTF | TGTGCCAGCAGTGGGCAGGGAGGGGAGTTGGGCTACACCTTC
- | TRBD1 | TRBJ1-2 | TRBV7-9 | CASIRQGGVDYGYTF | TGTGCCAGCATTCGACAGGGGGGAGTGGACTATGGCTACACCTTC
- | TRBD1 | TRBJ1-2 | TRBV4-3 | CASSQPGQARNGYTF | TGCGCCAGCAGCCAGCCGGGACAGGCGAGGAATGGCTACACCTTC
once | TRBD2 | TRBJ2-7 | TRBV18 | CASSPPFGGGSYEQYF | TGTGCCAGCTCACCACCCTTTGGCGGGGGGTCCTACGAGCAGTACTTC
- | TRBD2 | TRBJ2-1 | TRBV11-2 | CASSWTGTSGMSSYNEQFF | TGTGCCAGCAGCTGGACAGGGACTAGCGGGATGAGCTCCTACAATGAGCAGTTCTTC
- | - | TRBJ1-5 | TRBV6-5 | CASSYSSGKQPQHF | TGTGCCAGCAGTTACTCGTCAGGGAAACAGCCCCAGCATTTT
- | TRBD1 | TRBJ1-2 | TRBV11-3 | CASSTLTGDYGYTF | TGTGCCAGCAGCACCCTAACAGGGGACTATGGCTACACCTTC
- | - | TRBJ1-2 | TRBV5-1 | CASSLTTVYGYTF | TGCGCCAGCAGCTTGACCACAGTTTATGGCTACACCTTC
- | - | TRBJ2-3 | TRBV5-1 | CASSFPGTPGTDTQYF | TGCGCCAGCAGCTTTCCCGGGACTCCAGGCACAGATACGCAGTATTTT